This T cell receptor (beta chain) was retrieved from a study of beta chain features in type 1 diabetes. On this clone itself: The antigen remains unidentified.

The single heparinised draw taken from each donor contained 90 to 150 mL of blood on average. What was sequenced were expressed TCRB transcripts, since all of the isolated RNA had been reverse transcribed. Profiled with immunoSEQ multiplex PCR; TCRdb holds only in-frame clones, not every one. The sample carries 500,000 to 650,000 clones, over 10% recorded once. Findings and limits, study-wide: Resolution of whether HLA type affects TCRB rearrangement was not achieved here. Shorter TCRB CDR3s, moderately but significantly so, were found in Type 1 diabetes patients in all four CD4+ subsets. Sampled from patients, naive, central memory and Treg TCRB repertoires appeared more similar than those sampled from healthy donors. PCR may have favored shorter templates equally in patients and controls.

V was clipped by 5 bases and J by 6 bases, with 19 bases between them. The germline gives CDR1 LNHDA, CDR2 SQIVND (reference sequence). The CDR3 runs 15 residues. The chain has TRBV19 and TRBJ1-2, with a possible D match to TRBD1 (6 bases). This receptor was identified in a man aged 25 to 40 with type 1 diabetes. Sequences were obtained from naive CD4+ T cells from blood. The CDR3 loop is CASSERPGAHDGYTF. As DNA, the CDR3 is TGTGCCAGTAGTGAGAGGCCGGGGGCGCATGATGGCTACACCTTC. Full variable domain (remainder filled in from reference TRBV19 and TRBJ1-2): DGGITQSPKYLFRKEGQNVTLSCEQNLNHDAMYWYRQDPGQGLRLIYYSQIVNDFQKGDIAEGYSVSREKKESFPLTVTSAQKNPTAFYLCASSERPGAHDGYTFGSGTRLTVV.